Given below is one T cell receptor beta chain in context. As yet, its antigen is unknown. The CDR3 has 16 amino acids. V was pared by 5 bases and J by 3 bases, with 7 bases of the junction left unmatched. In germline, CDR1 is DFQATT, CDR2 SNEGSKA (reference sequence). The authors used Ficoll-Paque density gradient centrifugation to separate PBMCs. The input was 10 ml of fresh peripheral blood. The data originate from a study of Graves' ophthalmopathy and Graves' hyperthyroidism. RNA transcripts were the source from which TCR beta CDR3 regions were amplified. RT-PCR was first run with HTBI primers, then multiplex PCR in a second round. TCRdb re-analysed the multiplex PCR reads in MiXCR, keeping a single row per CDR3 protein. The sample yields hundreds of thousands of distinct CDR3 sequences, 35% to 45% seen once. Study results and limitations: Classification of ophthalmopathy versus stable hyperthyroidism by a 13-signature model yielded about 88% sensitivity and around 80% specificity.

V is TRBV20-1 and J is TRBJ2-7; 16 nucleotides agree with TRBD2. Material: peripheral blood. The receptor comes from an adult man with Graves' ophthalmopathy. DNA of the CDR3: TGCAGTGCTGAGGGGACTAGCGGGGGGGCCAACTACGAGCAGTACTTC. It yields the protein CSAEGTSGGANYEQYF.